This passage covers 17 T cell receptor beta chains from one sample sequenced in a study of blood T cell repertoires in COVID-19. Measured with immunoSEQ multiplex PCR; TCRdb has only the in-frame clones, and not every one. The sample has a few hundred thousand clones; roughly nine tenths are singletons. Sequenced sample: PBMCs or T cells enriched from blood (not recorded which). The origin of the receptors is a woman aged 25 to 39 who had recovered from COVID-19.

The chain is built from TRBV7-2 and TRBJ2-5; TRBD2 is a possible D gene (6 bases). Germline CDR1 SGHTA, CDR2 FQGNSA. V lost 5 bases and J lost 3, with 16 bases in between. This CDR3 is 15 amino acids long. The CDR3 DNA sequence: TGTGCCAGCAGCGACGTTTATCGGACTAAAGAGACCCAGTACTTC. Translated: CASSDVYRTKETQYF.

The chain recombines TRBV4-1 with TRBJ1-1, with 7 bases aligning to TRBD1. Germline V lookup: CDR1 MGHRA, CDR2 YSYEKL. The CDR3 is 14 residues long. Trimming at V came to 4 bases and at J to 2 bases, leaving 4 bases not matched to a gene. As DNA, the CDR3 is TGCGCCAGCAGCCCCTCAGGGGGAAACACTGAAGCTTTCTTT. It is translated as CASSPSGGNTEAFF.

CDR3 sequence reads: CASSQTPRTGGHGYTF. Here the CDR3 DNA reads TGTGCCAGCAGCCAGACCCCTCGGACAGGGGGTCATGGCTACACCTTC. The genes are TRBV3-1 (or the pseudogene TRBV3-2) and TRBJ1-2; 10 bases align to TRBD1. With V trimmed by 3 bases and J by 6 bases, 10 bases remained unmatched. The CDR3 has 16 residues. Germline lookup yields CDR1 LGHDT and CDR2 YNNKEL (reference sequence).

This clone occurred once. The chain couples TRBV29-1 to TRBJ1-2; D ambiguous. V lost 6 bases and J lost 8, with 13 bases in between. The germline gives CDR1 SQVTM, CDR2 ANQGSEA. The CDR3 is 11 residues long. CDR3 residues: CSVKEGRGYTF. CDR3 bases: TGCAGCGTGAAGGAGGGAAGGGGCTACACCTTC.

V gene TRBV4-3 combines with J gene TRBJ2-7; possible D gene TRBD2, 5 bases. The CDR3 is made up of 15 amino acids. Trimming cost V 0 bases and J 5 bases, with 14 bases left between them. In germline, CDR1 is LGHNA, CDR2 YSLEER. The CDR3 region is CASSQDLGERDEQYF. The CDR3 DNA reads as TGCGCCAGCAGCCAAGATCTCGGTGAGAGGGACGAGCAGTACTTC.

The gene calls are TRBV5-8 and TRBJ1-1; the D gene is possibly TRBD1 (5 bases). The V and J ends lost 7 bases and 1 base respectively, with 17 bases between them. Germline CDR1 reads SGHTS; CDR2 reads YDEGEE. This CDR3 comprises 15 residues. CDR3 DNA sequence: TGTGCCAGCCCCAACGCCGGGGGATCGAACACTGAAGCTTTCTTT. It specifies CASPNAGGSNTEAFF.

This clone was seen only once. The chain has TRBV5-4 and TRBJ1-6, with D hard to call. Per germline, CDR1 SGHNT and CDR2 YYREEE (reference sequence). The CDR3 sequence is 12 residues long. V lost 0 bases and J lost 9, with 4 bases in between. This CDR3 reads CASSLDSSPLHF. CDR3 DNA: TGTGCCAGCAGCTTGGATAGTTCACCCCTCCACTTT.

The chain joins TRBV3-1 (or the pseudogene TRBV3-2) to TRBJ1-2, with D hard to call. The CDR3 contains 13 residues. The germline V gene encodes CDR1 LGHDT and CDR2 YNNKEL (reference sequence). Trimming removed 2 bases at V and 4 bases at J, with 8 bases between. CDR3 in DNA: TGTGCCAGCAGCCAAAGCTCTTCCTATGGCTACACCTTC. This codes for CASSQSSSYGYTF.

The chain combines TRBV6-4 with TRBJ2-7; D might be TRBD1 (7 bases). The CDR3 is made up of 14 amino acids. The germline CDR1 and CDR2 sequences are MRHNA and SNTAGT. Trimming removed 9 bases from V and 0 bases from J, with 15 bases in between. The CDR3 sequence: CARERQGGSYEQYF. The CDR3 nucleotides read TGTGCCAGGGAAAGACAGGGAGGCTCCTACGAGCAGTACTTC.

This sequence joins TRBV6-5 and TRBJ1-5; unclear D gene. With 5 bases removed from V and 0 bases from J, the gap between germline ends came to 5 bases. Germline V gives CDR1 MNHEY, CDR2 SVGAGI. This CDR3 has 13 amino acids. The CDR3 loop reads CASSPNSNQPQHF. CDR3 bases: TGTGCCAGCAGTCCCAATAGCAATCAGCCCCAGCATTTT.

This chain links TRBV7-9 with TRBJ2-1; a weak D match, TRBD2 (5 bases). Germline V gene lookup returns CDR1 SEHNR and CDR2 FQNEAQ (reference sequence). The CDR3 has 11 amino acids. Trimming took 6 bases from V and 8 from J, leaving 8 bases between them. The CDR3, as DNA: TGTGCCAGCAGGGACTGGGATGAGCAGTTCTTC. Translated, it gives CASRDWDEQFF.

The table lists this clone with a count of one. The chain combines TRBV7-2 with TRBJ2-5; 12 positions agree with TRBD2. The CDR3 length is 16 residues. The trim removed 5 bases at V and 7 bases at J, leaving 11 bases unmatched. CDR1 and CDR2 (germline): SGHTA, FQGNSA. The CDR3 sequence: CASSQGTSGFPMTQYF. Here the CDR3 DNA reads TGTGCCAGCAGCCAGGGGACTAGCGGGTTCCCTATGACCCAGTACTTC. Supplemented by reference TRBV7-2 and TRBJ2-5, the full variable domain reads GAGVSQSPSNKVTEKGKDVELRCDPISGHTALYWYRQSLGQGLEFLIYFQGNSAPDKSGLPSDRFSAERTGGSVSTLTIQRTQQEDSAVYLCASSQGTSGFPMTQYFGPGTRLLVL.

The chain recombines TRBV28 with TRBJ2-7; TRBD2 matches at 13 bases. CDR3 size: 16 residues. The ends lost 6 bases at V and 4 bases at J; junction bases unmatched: 9. The germline gives CDR1 MDHEN, CDR2 SYDVKM. CDR3 protein: CASRIRTSGSSYEQYF. The CDR3 bases are TGTGCCAGCAGAATCCGGACTAGCGGGAGTTCGTACGAGCAGTACTTC.

The CDR3 loop is CASSFSGGPGELFF. DNA of the CDR3: TGTGCCAGCAGCTTTTCAGGGGGGCCCGGGGAGCTGTTTTTT. The V call is TRBV7-2, the J call TRBJ2-2; D may be TRBD1 (7 bases). In germline, CDR1 is SGHTA, CDR2 FQGNSA. The CDR3 is made up of 14 amino acids. With 3 bases removed from V and 6 bases from J, the gap between germline ends came to 11 bases.

The rearrangement links TRBV19 to TRBJ2-1; 9 bases match TRBD2. Per the germline V gene, CDR1 is LNHDA and CDR2 is SQIVND (reference sequence). The CDR3 runs to 12 residues. V shed 11 bases and J 6 bases; nucleotides not matched to a gene: 5. CDR3 in amino acids: CAGTSSGNEQFF. As DNA, the CDR3 is TGTGCCGGGACTAGCTCGGGCAATGAGCAGTTCTTC.

To note about this clone: Sequence at one end of the junction differs from germline and may be a read error. The rearrangement uses TRBV18 and TRBJ1-4, with 7 nucleotides matching TRBD1. CDR3 size: 15 residues. Germline V gene lookup returns CDR1 KGHSH and CDR2 LQKENI. CDR3 region: CANSPQTGANEKLFF. The CDR3 coding sequence is TGTGCCAACTCACCACAAACAGGGGCAAATGAAAAACTGTTTTTT.

This clone was detected only once. CDR3 amino acids: CASSFDRRYEQYF. The DNA of the CDR3 is TGTGCCAGCAGCTTCGATAGGAGGTACGAGCAGTACTTC. V usage is TRBV7-9 and J usage is TRBJ2-7; TRBD2 is a possible D gene (5 bases). The V and J ends lost 3 bases and 4 bases respectively, with 10 bases between them. The CDR3 extends over 13 amino acids. In germline, CDR1 is SEHNR, CDR2 FQNEAQ (reference sequence). Drawing the rest from reference TRBV7-9 and TRBJ2-7, the complete variable domain is DTGVSQNPRHKITKRGQNVTFRCDPISEHNRLYWYRQTLGQGPEFLTYFQNEAQLEKSRLLSDRFSAERPKGSFSTLEIQRTEQGDSAMYLCASSFDRRYEQYFGPGTRLTVT.